These T cell receptor beta chains were read from a single sample in a study of blood T cell repertoires in COVID-19. Method: immunoSEQ multiplex PCR; TCRdb's copy keeps in-frame clones and lacks some. The repertoire holds 200,000 to 250,000 clones, with about 76% as singletons. The material sequenced was PBMCs or T cells enriched from blood (not recorded which). All receptors derive from a woman aged 45-59 years with acute COVID-19. Each CDR3 is given with its conserved first and last residue. D genes are given only for firm matches.

V: TRBV7-8
D: .
J: TRBJ2-5
CDR3: CASSVTRLAGETQYF

V: TRBV19
D: .
J: TRBJ1-2
CDR3: CASSIGNTPRGGYTF

V: TRBV3-1/TRBV3-2
D: TRBD1
J: TRBJ1-6
CDR3: CASSQEGQGRSPLHF

V: TRBV6-2/TRBV6-3
D: TRBD1
J: TRBJ1-5
CDR3: CASSSRDRGLSNQPQHF

V: TRBV2
D: .
J: TRBJ1-4
CDR3: CASSVQGLNEKLFF

V: TRBV28
D: TRBD1
J: TRBJ2-1
CDR3: CASGRTGDNEQFF

V: TRBV7-9
D: TRBD2
J: TRBJ2-5
CDR3: CASSLGTRQGETQYF

V: TRBV7-2
D: .
J: TRBJ1-6
CDR3: CASSLDRVKNSPLHF

V: TRBV2
D: .
J: TRBJ2-7
CDR3: CASQRKRTVLDAYEQYF

V: TRBV19
D: .
J: TRBJ1-6
CDR3: CASTLEDNSPLHF

V: TRBV19
D: TRBD2
J: TRBJ2-7
CDR3: CASKASGSRYEQYF

V: TRBV28
D: TRBD1
J: TRBJ1-2
CDR3: CASSDGTAGYTF

V: TRBV7-7
D: .
J: TRBJ2-5
CDR3: CASSLNAGEGETQYF

V: TRBV10-3
D: TRBD1
J: TRBJ1-2
CDR3: CAISGDRSYGYTF

V: TRBV5-1
D: .
J: TRBJ1-2
CDR3: CASSLGDISAGYTF

V: TRBV6-2/TRBV6-3
D: .
J: TRBJ1-3
CDR3: CASSTAGFGNPIYF

V: TRBV10-1
D: .
J: TRBJ2-7
CDR3: CASIEKSGLSSYEQYF

V: TRBV19
D: TRBD1
J: TRBJ1-6
CDR3: CASKETDRGQSPLHF

V: TRBV6-5
D: .
J: TRBJ2-7
CDR3: CASSYSPRGSYEQYF

V: TRBV11-3
D: .
J: TRBJ2-3
CDR3: CASGVTHTDTQYF

V: TRBV28
D: .
J: TRBJ1-6
CDR3: CASSRQQNSPLHF

V: TRBV4-3
D: .
J: TRBJ1-1
CDR3: CASSQDRGGTEAFF

V: TRBV29-1
D: .
J: TRBJ1-2
CDR3: CSVGARENYGYTF

V: TRBV7-2
D: TRBD2
J: TRBJ2-3
CDR3: CASSLVRDPSGRANTQYF

V: TRBV28
D: .
J: TRBJ2-3
CDR3: CATGVSTDTQYF

V: TRBV7-9
D: .
J: TRBJ1-2
CDR3: CASSLAMGGSYTF

V: TRBV12-5
D: TRBD2
J: TRBJ2-3
CDR3: CASGQIAGGLYF

V: TRBV6-2/TRBV6-3
D: TRBD1
J: TRBJ1-5
CDR3: CASSTPGQGINQPQHF